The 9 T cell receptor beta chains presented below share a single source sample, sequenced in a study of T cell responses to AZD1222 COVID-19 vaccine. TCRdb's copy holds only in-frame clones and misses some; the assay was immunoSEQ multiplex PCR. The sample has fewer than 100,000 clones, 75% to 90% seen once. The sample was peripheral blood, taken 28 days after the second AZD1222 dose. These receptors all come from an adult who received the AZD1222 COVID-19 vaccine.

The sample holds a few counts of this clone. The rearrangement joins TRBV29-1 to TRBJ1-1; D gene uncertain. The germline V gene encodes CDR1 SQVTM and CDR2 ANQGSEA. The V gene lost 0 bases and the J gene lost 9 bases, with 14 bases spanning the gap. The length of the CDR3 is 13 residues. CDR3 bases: TGCAGCGTTGAAGATCCTGGTTCTCTGAAAGCTTTCTTT. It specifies CSVEDPGSLKAFF.

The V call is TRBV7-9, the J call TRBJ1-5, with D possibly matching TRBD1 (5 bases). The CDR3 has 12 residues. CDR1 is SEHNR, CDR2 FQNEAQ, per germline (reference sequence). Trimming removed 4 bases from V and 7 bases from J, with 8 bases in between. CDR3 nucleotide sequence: TGTGCCAGCAGCTATGACAGACAGCCCCAGCATTTT. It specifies CASSYDRQPQHF.

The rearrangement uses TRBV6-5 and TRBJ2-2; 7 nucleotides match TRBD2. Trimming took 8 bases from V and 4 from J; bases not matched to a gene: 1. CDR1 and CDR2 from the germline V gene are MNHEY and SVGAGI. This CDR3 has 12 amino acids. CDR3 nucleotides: TGTGCCAGCGGGAGGGGCACCGGGGAGCTGTTTTTT. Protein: CASGRGTGELFF.

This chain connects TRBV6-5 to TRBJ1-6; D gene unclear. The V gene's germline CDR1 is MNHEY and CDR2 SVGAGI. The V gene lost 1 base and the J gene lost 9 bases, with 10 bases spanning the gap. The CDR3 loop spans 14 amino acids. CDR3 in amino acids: CASSYWGGSSPLHF. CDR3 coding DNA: TGTGCCAGCAGTTACTGGGGTGGTAGTTCACCCCTCCACTTT.

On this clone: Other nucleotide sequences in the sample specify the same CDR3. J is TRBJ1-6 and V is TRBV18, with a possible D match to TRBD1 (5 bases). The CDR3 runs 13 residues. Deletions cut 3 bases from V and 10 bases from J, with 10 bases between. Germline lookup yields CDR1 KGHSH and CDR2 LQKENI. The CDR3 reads CASSPGANSPLHF. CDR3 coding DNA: TGTGCCAGCTCACCCGGGGCAAACTCACCCCTCCACTTT.

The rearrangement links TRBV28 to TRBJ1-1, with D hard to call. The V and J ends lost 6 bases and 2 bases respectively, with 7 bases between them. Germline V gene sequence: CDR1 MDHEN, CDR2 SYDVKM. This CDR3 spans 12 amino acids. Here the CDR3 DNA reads TGTGCCAGCAGCGGAACTAACACTGAAGCTTTCTTT. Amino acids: CASSGTNTEAFF.

CDR3 loop: CSVGRDRWSEQYF. The CDR3 nucleotides read TGCAGCGTTGGTAGGGACAGGTGGAGCGAGCAGTACTTC. The chain links TRBV29-1 to TRBJ2-7; 8 bases line up with TRBD1. Germline lookup yields CDR1 SQVTM and CDR2 ANQGSEA. J lost 6 bases, V lost 4 bases, and 8 bases had no gene match. This CDR3 has 13 residues.

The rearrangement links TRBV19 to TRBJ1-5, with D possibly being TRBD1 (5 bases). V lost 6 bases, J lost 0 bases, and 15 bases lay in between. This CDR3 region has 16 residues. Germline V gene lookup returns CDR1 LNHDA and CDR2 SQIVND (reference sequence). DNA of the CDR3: TGTGCCAGTAGCTTCGACAGTGTCGGTAGCAATCAGCCCCAGCATTTT. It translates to CASSFDSVGSNQPQHF. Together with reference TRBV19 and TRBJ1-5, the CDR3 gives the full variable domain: DGGITQSPKYLFRKEGQNVTLSCEQNLNHDAMYWYRQDPGQGLRLIYYSQIVNDFQKGDIAEGYSVSREKKESFPLTVTSAQKNPTAFYLCASSFDSVGSNQPQHFGDGTRLSIL.

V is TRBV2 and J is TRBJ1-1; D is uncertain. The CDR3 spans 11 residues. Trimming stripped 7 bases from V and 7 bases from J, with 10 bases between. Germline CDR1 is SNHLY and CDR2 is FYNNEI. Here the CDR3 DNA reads TGTGCCAGCATCATGGCAAATGAAGCTTTCTTT. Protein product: CASIMANEAFF.